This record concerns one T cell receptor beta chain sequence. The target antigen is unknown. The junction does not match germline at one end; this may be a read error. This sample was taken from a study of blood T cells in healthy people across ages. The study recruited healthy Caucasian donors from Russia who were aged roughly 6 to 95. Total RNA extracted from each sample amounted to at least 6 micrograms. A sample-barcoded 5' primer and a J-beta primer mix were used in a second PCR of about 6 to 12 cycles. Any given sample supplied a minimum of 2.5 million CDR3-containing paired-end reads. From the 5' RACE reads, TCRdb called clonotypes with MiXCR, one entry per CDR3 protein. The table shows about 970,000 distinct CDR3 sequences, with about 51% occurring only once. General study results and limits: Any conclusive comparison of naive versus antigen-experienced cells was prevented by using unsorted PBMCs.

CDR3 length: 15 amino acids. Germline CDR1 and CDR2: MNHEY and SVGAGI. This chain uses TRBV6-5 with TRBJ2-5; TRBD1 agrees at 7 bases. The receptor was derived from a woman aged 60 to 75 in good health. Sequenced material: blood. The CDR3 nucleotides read TGTGCCGGCAGTGAACAGGGGCGTATCTCAGAGACCCAGTACTTC. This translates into CAGSEQGRISETQYF.